This TCR beta chain was sequenced during a study of blood T cell repertoires in COVID-19. Across the whole study: Sites in the United States, Italy and Spain provided acute and convalescent COVID-19 samples. Sources were T cells, B-cell-depleted T cells, or PBMCs; the material itself was cDNA or gDNA.

The V and J ends lost 0 bases and 0 bases respectively, with 18 bases between them. CDR1 is MGHRA, CDR2 YSYEKL, per germline. The CDR3 loop spans 19 amino acids. In the original processing: Counts of nucleated cells, estimated from reference gene primer amplification, were obtained. The table came from immunoSEQ multiplex PCR; TCRdb's copy has only in-frame clones and leaves some out. V, J and clone size reflect that table, while D and trimming were determined from the DNA. Of 120,000 or so clones listed, approximately 87% are singletons. The receptor's source is a woman aged 60-75 years with acute or convalescent COVID-19. The specimen sequenced was peripheral blood. The J gene is TRBJ1-3, the V gene TRBV4-1; D not certain. The CDR3 sequence is CASSQDEGASFLSGNTIYF. The CDR3 DNA follows: TGCGCCAGCAGCCAAGATGAGGGCGCCAGTTTTCTCTCTGGAAACACCATATATTTT.